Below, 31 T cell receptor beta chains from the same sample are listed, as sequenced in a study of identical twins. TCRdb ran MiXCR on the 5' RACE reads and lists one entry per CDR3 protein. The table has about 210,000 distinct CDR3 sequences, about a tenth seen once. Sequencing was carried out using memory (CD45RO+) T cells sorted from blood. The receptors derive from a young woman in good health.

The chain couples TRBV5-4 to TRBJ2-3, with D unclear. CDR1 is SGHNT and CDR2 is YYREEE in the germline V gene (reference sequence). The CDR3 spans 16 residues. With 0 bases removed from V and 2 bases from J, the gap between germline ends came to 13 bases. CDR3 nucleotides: TGTGCCAGCAGCTTGGAGCCTGGGCGGCACACAGATACGCAGTATTTT. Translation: CASSLEPGRHTDTQYF.

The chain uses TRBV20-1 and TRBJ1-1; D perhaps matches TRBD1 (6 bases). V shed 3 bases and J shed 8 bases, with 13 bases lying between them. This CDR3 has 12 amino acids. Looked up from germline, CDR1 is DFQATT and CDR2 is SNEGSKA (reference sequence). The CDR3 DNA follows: TGCAGTGCTAGGGGGGGGCAGTCAGAAGCTTTCTTT. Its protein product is CSARGGQSEAFF.

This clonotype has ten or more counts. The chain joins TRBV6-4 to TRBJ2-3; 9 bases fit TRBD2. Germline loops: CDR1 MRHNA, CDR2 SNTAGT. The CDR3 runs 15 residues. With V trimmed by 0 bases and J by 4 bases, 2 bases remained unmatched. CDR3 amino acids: CASSDSSGSADTQYF. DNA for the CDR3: TGTGCCAGCAGTGACTCTAGCGGGAGCGCAGATACGCAGTATTTT.

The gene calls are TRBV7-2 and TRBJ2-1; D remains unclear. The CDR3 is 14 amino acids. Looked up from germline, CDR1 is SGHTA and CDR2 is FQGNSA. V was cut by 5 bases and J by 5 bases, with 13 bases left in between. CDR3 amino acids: CASSKAARNNEQFF. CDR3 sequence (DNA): TGTGCCAGCAGCAAGGCGGCCCGAAACAATGAGCAGTTCTTC.

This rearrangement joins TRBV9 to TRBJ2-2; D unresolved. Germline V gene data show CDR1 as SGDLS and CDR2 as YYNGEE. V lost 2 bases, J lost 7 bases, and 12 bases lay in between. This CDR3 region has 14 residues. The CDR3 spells CASSVRTLDGELFF. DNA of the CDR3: TGTGCCAGCAGCGTTCGAACACTCGACGGGGAGCTGTTTTTT.

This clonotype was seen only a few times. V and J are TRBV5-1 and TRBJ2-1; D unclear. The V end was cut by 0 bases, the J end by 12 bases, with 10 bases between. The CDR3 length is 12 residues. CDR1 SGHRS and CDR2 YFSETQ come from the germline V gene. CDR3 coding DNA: TGCGCCAGCAGCTTGGCCGAGACCGGGCAGTTCTTC. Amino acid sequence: CASSLAETGQFF. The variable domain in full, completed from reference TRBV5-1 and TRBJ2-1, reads KAGVTQTPRYLIKTRGQQVTLSCSPISGHRSVSWYQQTPGQGLQFLFEYFSETQRNKGNFPGRFSGRQFSNSRSEMNVSTLELGDSALYLCASSLAETGQFFGPGTRLTVL.

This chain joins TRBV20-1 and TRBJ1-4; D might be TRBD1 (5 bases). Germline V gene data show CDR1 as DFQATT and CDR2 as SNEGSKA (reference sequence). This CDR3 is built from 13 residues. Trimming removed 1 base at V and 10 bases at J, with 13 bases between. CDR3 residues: CSARAPQGGKLFF. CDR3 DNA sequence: TGCAGTGCTAGAGCACCCCAGGGTGGAAAACTGTTTTTT.

The CDR3 here is CASSRTGEGSPLHF. In DNA form, the CDR3 reads TGTGCCAGCAGTCGGACCGGGGAGGGTTCACCCCTCCACTTT. This chain uses TRBV7-3 with TRBJ1-6, with no clear D. Deletions cut 6 bases from V and 9 bases from J, with 15 bases between. Germline V gives CDR1 SGHTA, CDR2 FQGTGA. This CDR3 is 14 amino acids long. The full variable domain, completed using reference TRBV7-3 and TRBJ1-6, is GAGVSQTPSNKVTEKGKYVELRCDPISGHTALYWYRQSLGQGPEFLIYFQGTGAADDSGLPNDRFFAVRPEGSVSTLKIQRTERGDSAVYLCASSRTGEGSPLHFGNGTRLTVT.

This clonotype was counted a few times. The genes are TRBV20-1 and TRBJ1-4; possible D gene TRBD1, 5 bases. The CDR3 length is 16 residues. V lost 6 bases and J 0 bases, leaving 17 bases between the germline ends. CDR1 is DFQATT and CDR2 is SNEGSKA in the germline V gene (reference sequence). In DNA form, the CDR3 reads TGCAGTGCCCCGCGTACGGGACGGACAACTAATGAAAAACTGTTTTTT. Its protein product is CSAPRTGRTTNEKLFF.

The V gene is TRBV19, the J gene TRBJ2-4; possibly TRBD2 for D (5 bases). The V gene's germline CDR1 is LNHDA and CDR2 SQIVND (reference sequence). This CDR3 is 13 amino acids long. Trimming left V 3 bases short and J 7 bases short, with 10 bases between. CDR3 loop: CASSMSLDNIQYF. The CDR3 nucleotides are TGTGCCAGTAGTATGTCACTAGACAACATTCAGTACTTC. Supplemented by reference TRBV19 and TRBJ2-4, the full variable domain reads DGGITQSPKYLFRKEGQNVTLSCEQNLNHDAMYWYRQDPGQGLRLIYYSQIVNDFQKGDIAEGYSVSREKKESFPLTVTSAQKNPTAFYLCASSMSLDNIQYFGAGTRLSVL.

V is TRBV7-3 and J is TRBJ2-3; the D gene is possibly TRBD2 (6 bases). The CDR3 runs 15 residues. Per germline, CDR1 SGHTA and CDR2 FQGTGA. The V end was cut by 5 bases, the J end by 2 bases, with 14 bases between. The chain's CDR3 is CASSPRGSATDTQYF. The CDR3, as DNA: TGTGCCAGCAGCCCTCGGGGGTCAGCCACAGATACGCAGTATTTT.

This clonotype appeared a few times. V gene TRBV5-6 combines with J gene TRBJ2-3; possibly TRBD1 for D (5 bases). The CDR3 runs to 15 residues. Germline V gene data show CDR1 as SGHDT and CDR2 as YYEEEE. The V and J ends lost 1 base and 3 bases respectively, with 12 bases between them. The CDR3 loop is CASSLRQGRTDTQYF. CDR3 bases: TGTGCCAGCAGCTTGAGGCAGGGTAGGACAGATACGCAGTATTTT.

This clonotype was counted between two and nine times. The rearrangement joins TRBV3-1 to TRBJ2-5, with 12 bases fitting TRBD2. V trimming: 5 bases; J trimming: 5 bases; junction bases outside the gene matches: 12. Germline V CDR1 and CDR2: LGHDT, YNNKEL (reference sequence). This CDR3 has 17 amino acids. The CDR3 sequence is CASSASLTSGGGETQYF. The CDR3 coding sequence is TGTGCCAGCAGCGCGTCTCTGACTAGCGGGGGCGGGGAGACCCAGTACTTC.

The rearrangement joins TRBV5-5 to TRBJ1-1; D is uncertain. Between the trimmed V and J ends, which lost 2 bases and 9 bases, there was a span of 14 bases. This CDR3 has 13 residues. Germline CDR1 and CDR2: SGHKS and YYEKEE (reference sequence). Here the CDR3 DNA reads TGTGCCAGCAGCTTCTCCGGGGAGGTTAAAGCTTTCTTT. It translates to CASSFSGEVKAFF.

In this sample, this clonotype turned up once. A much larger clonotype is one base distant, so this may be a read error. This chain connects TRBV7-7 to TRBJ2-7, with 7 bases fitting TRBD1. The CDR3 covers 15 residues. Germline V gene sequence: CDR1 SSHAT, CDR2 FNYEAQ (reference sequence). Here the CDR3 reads CASSLRDRRTYERYF. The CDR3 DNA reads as TGTGCCAGCAGCCTCCGGGACAGACGAACCTACGAGCGGTACTTC.

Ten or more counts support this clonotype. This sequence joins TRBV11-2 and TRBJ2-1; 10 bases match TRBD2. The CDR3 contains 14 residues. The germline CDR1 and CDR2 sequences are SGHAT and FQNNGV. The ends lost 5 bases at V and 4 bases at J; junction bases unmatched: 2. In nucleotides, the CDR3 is TGTGCCAGCAGCCCTAGCGGGAGTTACAATGAGCAGTTCTTC. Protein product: CASSPSGSYNEQFF.

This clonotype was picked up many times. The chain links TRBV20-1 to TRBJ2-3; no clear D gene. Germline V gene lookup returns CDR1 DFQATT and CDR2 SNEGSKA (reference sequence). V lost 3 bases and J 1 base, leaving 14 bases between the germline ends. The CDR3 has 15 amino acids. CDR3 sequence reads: CSASPNLPGTDTQYF. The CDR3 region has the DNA TGCAGTGCTAGCCCGAACTTACCAGGCACAGATACGCAGTATTTT.

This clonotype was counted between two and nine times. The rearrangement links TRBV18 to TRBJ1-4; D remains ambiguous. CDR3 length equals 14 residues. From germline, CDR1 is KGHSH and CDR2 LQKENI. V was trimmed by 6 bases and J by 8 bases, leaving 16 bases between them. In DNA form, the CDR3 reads TGTGCCAGCTCGCTACAGATTAGAGCGGAAAAACTGTTTTTT. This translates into CASSLQIRAEKLFF. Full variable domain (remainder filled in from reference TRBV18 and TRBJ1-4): NAGVMQNPRHLVRRRGQEARLRCSPMKGHSHVYWYRQLPEEGLKFMVYLQKENIIDESGMPKERFSAEFPKEGPSILRIQQVVRGDSAAYFCASSLQIRAEKLFFGSGTQLSVL.

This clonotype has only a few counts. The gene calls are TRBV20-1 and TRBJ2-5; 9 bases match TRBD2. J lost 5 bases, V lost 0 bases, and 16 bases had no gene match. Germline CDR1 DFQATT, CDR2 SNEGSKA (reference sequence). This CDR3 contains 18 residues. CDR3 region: CSARDRGRAVSRTETQYF. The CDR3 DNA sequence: TGCAGTGCTAGAGATCGCGGGAGGGCCGTGAGTAGGACGGAGACCCAGTACTTC.

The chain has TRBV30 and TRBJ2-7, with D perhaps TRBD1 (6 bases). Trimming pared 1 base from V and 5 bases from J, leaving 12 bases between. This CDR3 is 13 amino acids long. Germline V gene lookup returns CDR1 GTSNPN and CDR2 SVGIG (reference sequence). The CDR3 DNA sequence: TGTGCCTGGAGTGCAGGGGAGACCGACGAGCAGTACTTC. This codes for CAWSAGETDEQYF.

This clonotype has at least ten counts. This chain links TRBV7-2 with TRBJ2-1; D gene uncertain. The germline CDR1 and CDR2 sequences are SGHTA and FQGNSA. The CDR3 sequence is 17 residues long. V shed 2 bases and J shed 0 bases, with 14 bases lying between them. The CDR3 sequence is CASSLNVRASSYNEQFF. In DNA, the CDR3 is TGTGCCAGCAGCTTAAATGTCCGGGCGAGCTCCTACAATGAGCAGTTCTTC.

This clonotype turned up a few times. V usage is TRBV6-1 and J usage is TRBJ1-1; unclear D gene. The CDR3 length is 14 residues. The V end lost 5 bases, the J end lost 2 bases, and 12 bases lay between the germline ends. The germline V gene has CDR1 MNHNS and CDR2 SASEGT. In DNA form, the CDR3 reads TGTGCCAGCAGTCCTCCCGGCCGAAACACTGAAGCTTTCTTT. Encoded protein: CASSPPGRNTEAFF.

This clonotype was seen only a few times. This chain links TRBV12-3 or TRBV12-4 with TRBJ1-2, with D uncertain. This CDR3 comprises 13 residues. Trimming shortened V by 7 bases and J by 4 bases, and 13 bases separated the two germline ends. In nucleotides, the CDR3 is TGTGCCAGCATGGCCAGGATTCCCTATGGCTACACCTTC. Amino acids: CASMARIPYGYTF.

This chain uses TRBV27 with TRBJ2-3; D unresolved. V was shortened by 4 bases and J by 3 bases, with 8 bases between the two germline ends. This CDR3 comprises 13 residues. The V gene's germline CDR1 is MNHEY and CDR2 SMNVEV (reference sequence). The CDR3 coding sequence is TGTGCCAGCAGTTATCTGGATACAGATACGCAGTATTTT. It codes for CASSYLDTDTQYF.

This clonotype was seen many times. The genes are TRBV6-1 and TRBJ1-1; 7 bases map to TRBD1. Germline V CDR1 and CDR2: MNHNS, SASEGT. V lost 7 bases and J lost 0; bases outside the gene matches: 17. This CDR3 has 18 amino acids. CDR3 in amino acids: CASKRAPQEQGMNTEAFF. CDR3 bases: TGTGCCAGCAAGCGGGCCCCCCAAGAACAGGGGATGAACACTGAAGCTTTCTTT.

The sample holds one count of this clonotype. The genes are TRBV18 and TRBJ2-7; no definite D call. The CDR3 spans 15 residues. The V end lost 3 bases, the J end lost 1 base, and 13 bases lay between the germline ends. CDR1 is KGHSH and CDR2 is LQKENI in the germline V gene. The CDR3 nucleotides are TGTGCCAGCTCACCCTTAACAGAACCATCCTACGAGCAGTACTTC. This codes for CASSPLTEPSYEQYF.

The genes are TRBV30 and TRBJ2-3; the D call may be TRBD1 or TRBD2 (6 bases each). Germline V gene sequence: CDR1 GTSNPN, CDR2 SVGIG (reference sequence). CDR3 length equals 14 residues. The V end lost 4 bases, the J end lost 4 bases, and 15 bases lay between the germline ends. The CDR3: CAWTEGGWSDTQYF. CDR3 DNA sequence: TGTGCCTGGACCGAAGGGGGGTGGTCAGATACGCAGTATTTT.

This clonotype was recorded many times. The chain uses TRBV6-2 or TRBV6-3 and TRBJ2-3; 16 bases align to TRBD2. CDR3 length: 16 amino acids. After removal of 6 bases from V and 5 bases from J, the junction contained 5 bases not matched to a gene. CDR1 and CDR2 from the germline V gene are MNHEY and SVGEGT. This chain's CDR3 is CASSRGLAGGQDTQYF. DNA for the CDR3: TGTGCCAGCAGCAGGGGACTAGCGGGAGGGCAAGATACGCAGTATTTT.

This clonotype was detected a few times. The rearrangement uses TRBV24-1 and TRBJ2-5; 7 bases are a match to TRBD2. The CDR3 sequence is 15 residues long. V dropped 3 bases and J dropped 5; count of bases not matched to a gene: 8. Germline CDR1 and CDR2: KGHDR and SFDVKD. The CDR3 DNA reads TGTGCCACCAGTGATCCCAGGACTAGTGCTGAGACCCAGTACTTC. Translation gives CATSDPRTSAETQYF.

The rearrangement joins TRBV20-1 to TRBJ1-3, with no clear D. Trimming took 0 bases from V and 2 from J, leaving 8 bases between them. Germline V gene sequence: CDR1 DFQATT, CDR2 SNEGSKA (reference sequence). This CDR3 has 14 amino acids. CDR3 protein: CSARDAMTGNTIYF. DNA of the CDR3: TGCAGTGCTAGAGATGCGATGACTGGAAACACCATATATTTT.

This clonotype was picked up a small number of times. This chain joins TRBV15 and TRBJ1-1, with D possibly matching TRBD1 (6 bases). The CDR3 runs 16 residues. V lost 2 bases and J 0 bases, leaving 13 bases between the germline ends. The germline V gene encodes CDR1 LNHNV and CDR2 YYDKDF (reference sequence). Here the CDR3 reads CATSRPGQGMNTEAFF. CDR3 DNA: TGTGCCACCAGCAGACCAGGGCAGGGGATGAACACTGAAGCTTTCTTT.